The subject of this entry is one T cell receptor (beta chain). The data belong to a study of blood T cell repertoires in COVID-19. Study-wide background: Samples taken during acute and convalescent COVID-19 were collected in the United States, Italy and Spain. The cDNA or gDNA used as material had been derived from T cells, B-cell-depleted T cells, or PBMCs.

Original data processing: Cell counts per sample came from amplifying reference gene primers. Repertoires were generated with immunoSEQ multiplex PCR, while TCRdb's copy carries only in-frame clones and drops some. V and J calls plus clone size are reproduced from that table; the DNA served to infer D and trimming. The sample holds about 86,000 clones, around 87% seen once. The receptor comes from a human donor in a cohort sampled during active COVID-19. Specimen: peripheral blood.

The CDR3 region is CASGPGQGGNTDTQYF. The CDR3 DNA sequence: TGTGCTAGTGGTCCGGGACAGGGTGGGAACACAGATACGCAGTATTTT. The V gene is TRBV12-5, the J gene TRBJ2-3, with 9 bases fitting TRBD1. CDR1 is LGHNT and CDR2 is FRNRAP in the germline V gene. The V gene end was trimmed by 5 bases and the J gene end by 2 bases; junction bases not matched to a gene: 8. The CDR3 is 16 amino acids.